This T cell receptor beta chain was recorded in a study of T cells in Graves' hyperthyroidism and ophthalmopathy (dated by TCRdb to the late 2010s). Background for the entire study: Peripheral blood samples were taken at the time of initial diagnosis, prior to any treatment. A discovery cohort of about a hundred patients, 43 with Graves' ophthalmopathy and 57 with stable Graves' hyperthyroidism, was used to find distinguishing TCR V-J signatures. Prospective prediction of ophthalmopathy was tested in an independent validation cohort consisting of under 20 hyperthyroidism patients and approximately 16 patients who later progressed to ophthalmopathy. The 100 or so discovery patients were randomly split 7:3 into training and test sets. The study also compared thyroid tissue and blood T-cell repertoires from more than 5 Graves' hyperthyroidism patients. After blood sampling, hyperthyroidism patients were treated with methimazole at a starting dose of 30 mg daily, and ophthalmopathy patients were treated with high-dose intravenous methylprednisolone. The paper reports TCR Vbeta CDR3 sequencing of over 130 peripheral blood samples: over 40 ophthalmopathy, fewer than 80 hyperthyroidism and around 17 progressor patients.

Graves' hyperthyroidism was defined as stable when no progression to ophthalmopathy occurred over 18 months of follow-up. Hyperthyroidism patients were aged 18 to 65 years and newly diagnosed, with disease duration of less than 2 months. The study excluded patients with uncontrolled infections, other autoimmune diseases, pregnancy or lactation. Diagnoses were established on the basis of clinical symptoms, serum thyroxine and TRAb, thyroid ultrasound, and orbital computed tomography. PBMCs were isolated from around 10 ml of fresh peripheral blood by Ficoll-Paque density gradient centrifugation. Trizol reagent was used to extract total RNA, and RNA quality was then checked on an Agilent 2100 Bioanalyzer. The CDR3 spans 13 residues, from the cysteine through the phenylalanine. The DNA shown is the 39-base CDR3, in frame from base 1. A distance of 10 bases separates the germline ends of V and J, which lose 6 bases and 2 bases respectively. CDR1 and CDR2 are drawn from the germline V gene: MNHNS, SASEGT.

This clonotype showed up many times. Its antigen is currently not known. Qualities for individual bases were not recorded, and no much larger clone is one base off. TCR beta CDR3 regions were amplified from RNA transcripts. The TCR CDR3 was subjected to a first round of RT-PCR using the HTBI primer set and the Qiagen OneStep RT-PCR kit. A second multiplex PCR round built the libraries, followed by size selection and purification. The libraries were sequenced on an Illumina HiSeq2000 using paired-end 100 bp reads. The study's processing was this. SOAPnuke was used to process the raw data, throwing out any read that contained adapters or uncalled bases, had a mean Phred below 15, or lacked an exact constant-primer or identifier match. COPE v1.2.5 was used to merge the high-quality paired reads, and each unique nucleotide sequence was defined as a clonotype. Clonotypes were aligned to IMGT TRBV, TRBD and TRBJ reference segments using MiTCR v1.1. Analysis was restricted to V-J combinations with a frequency above 0.0001, which covered approximately 99% of repertoires. A TCS score was defined as the ratio between F50 (clonal expansion) and ExV (chaos), using BLOSUM62-based TCRdist between CDR3 peptides within each V-J. Welch's t-statistics and random forest reduced fewer than 550 V-J features to 10 to 15, which were used in a naive Bayes classifier (R e1071). TCRdb passed the public sequencing reads through fastp at Q25 and MiXCR, retaining productive beta sequences. Rows are combined by CDR3 protein, so each entry shows the most common genes and DNA. The V and J calls come from TCRdb's annotation, not from the publication. The table for this sample lists some 400,000 distinct CDR3 sequences; about 18% of them were counted only once. The top ten constitute around 3.6% of the sample.

Overall study outcomes, separate from this receptor: In validation, the model predicted progression to ophthalmopathy with approximately 71% sensitivity and about 72% specificity, a median of around six months before onset. A 13 V-J signature model separated ophthalmopathy from stable hyperthyroidism, with around 88% sensitivity and 81.08% specificity in cross-validation and 80%/75% in testing. No statistical method was used to fix the sample size in advance, and group allocation was not hidden from the investigators. Most expanded thyroid clonotypes (frequency above 0.001) were also detected in blood, a finding suggesting that blood repertoires may reflect thyroid immune responses.

The chain was built from TRBV6-1 and TRBJ1-2, with the D segment identity uncertain. The TCR sequence derives from a woman aged 18-29 years with Graves' hyperthyroidism. The specimen sequenced was blood. The CDR3 in this case is CASSRTVNYGYTF. The DNA is TGTGCCAGCAGCAGGACGGTGAACTATGGCTACACCTTC.